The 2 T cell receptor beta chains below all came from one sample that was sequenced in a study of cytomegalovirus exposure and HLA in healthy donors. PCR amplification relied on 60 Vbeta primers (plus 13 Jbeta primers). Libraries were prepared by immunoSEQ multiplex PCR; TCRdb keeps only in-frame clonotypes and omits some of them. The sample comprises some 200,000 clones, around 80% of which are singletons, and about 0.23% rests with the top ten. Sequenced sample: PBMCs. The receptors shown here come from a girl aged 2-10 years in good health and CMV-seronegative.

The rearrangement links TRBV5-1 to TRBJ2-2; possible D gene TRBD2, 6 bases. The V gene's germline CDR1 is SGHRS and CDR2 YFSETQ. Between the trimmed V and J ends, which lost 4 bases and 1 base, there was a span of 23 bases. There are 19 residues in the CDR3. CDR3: CASSTLGDWRKQNTGELFF. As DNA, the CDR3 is TGCGCCAGCAGCACCTTAGGGGACTGGCGGAAACAGAACACCGGGGAGCTGTTTTTT.

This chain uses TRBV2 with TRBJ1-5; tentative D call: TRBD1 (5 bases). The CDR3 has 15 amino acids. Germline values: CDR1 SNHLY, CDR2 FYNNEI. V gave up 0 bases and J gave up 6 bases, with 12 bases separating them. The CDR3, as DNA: TGTGCCAGCAGTGAAGCGCGGGGGGGGTTTCAGCCCCAGCATTTT. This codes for CASSEARGGFQPQHF.